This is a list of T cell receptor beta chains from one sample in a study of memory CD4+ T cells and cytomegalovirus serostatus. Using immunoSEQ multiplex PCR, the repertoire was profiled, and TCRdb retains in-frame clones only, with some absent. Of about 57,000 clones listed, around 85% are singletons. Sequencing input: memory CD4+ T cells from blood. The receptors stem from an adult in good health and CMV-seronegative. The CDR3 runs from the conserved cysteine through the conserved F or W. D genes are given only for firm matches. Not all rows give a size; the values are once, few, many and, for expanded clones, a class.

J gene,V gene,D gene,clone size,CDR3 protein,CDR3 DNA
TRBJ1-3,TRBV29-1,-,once,CSVGADSGNTIYF,TGCAGCGTTGGGGCCGACTCTGGAAACACCATATATTTT
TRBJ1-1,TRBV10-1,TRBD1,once,CASSLDRGLTEAFF,TGCGCCAGCAGCCTCGACAGGGGGCTGACTGAAGCTTTCTTT
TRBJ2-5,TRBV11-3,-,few,CASSYGEETQYF,TGTGCCAGCAGCTACGGAGAAGAGACCCAGTACTTC
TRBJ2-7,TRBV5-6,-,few,CASSLSGSSYEQYF,TGTGCCAGCAGCTTGTCAGGGTCCTCCTACGAGCAGTACTTC
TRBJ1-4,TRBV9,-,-,CASSSGATNEKLFF,TGTGCCAGCAGCTCGGGGGCAACTAATGAAAAACTGTTTTTT
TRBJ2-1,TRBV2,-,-,CASKGLQAGEQFF,TGTGCCAGCAAGGGACTCCAAGCCGGTGAGCAGTTCTTC
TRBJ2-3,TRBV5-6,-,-,CASSLWVGKSTDTQYF,TGTGCCAGCAGCTTGTGGGTAGGCAAAAGCACAGATACGCAGTATTTT
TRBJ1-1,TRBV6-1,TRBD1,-,CASSQRQGAGTEAFF,TGTGCCAGCAGTCAACGACAGGGGGCGGGGACTGAAGCTTTCTTT
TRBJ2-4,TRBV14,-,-,CASGSGGNIQYF,TGTGCCAGCGGGAGCGGTGGAAACATTCAGTACTTC
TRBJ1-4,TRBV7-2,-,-,CASSLSVAGEMFF,TGTGCCAGCAGCTTAAGTGTGGCGGGCGAGATGTTTTTT
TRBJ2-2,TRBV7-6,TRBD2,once,CASSMGLNTGGELFF,TGTGCCAGCAGCATGGGACTAAACACAGGAGGGGAGCTGTTTTTT
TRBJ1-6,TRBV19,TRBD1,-,CASSRQGNSPLHF,TGTGCCAGTAGTCGACAGGGGAATTCACCCCTCCACTTT
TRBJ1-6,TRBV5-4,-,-,CASRGDGVSPLHF,TGTGCCAGCAGAGGGGACGGCGTATCACCCCTCCACTTT
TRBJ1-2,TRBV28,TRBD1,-,CASSSGTVPYGYTF,TGTGCCAGCAGTTCCGGGACAGTGCCCTATGGCTACACCTTC
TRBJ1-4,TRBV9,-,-,CASSLGLRFEEKLFF,TGTGCCAGCAGCCTGGGTTTGCGGTTTGAGGAAAAACTGTTTTTT
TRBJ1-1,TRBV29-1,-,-,CSGEAYVGTEAFF,TGCAGCGGGGAGGCGTACGTGGGCACTGAAGCTTTCTTT
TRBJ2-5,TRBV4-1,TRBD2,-,CASSLGLAGQETQYF,TGCGCCAGCAGTCTTGGACTAGCGGGGCAAGAGACCCAGTACTTC
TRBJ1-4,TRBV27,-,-,CASALDRHNEKLFF,TGTGCCAGCGCTCTCGACAGACACAATGAAAAACTGTTTTTT
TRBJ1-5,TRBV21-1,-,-,CASSKGRYRTRSNQPQHF,TGTGCCAGCAGCAAAGGGAGATACAGGACGAGAAGCAATCAGCCCCAGCATTTT
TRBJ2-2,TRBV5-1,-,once,CASSLHSGYTGELFF,TGCGCCAGCAGCTTGCATTCCGGATACACCGGGGAGCTGTTTTTT
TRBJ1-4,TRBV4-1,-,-,CASSLALGRWGKLFF,TGCGCCAGCAGCCTTGCATTGGGGCGGTGGGGAAAACTGTTTTTT
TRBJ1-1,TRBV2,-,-,CASSRDYTRTEAFF,TGTGCCAGCAGCAGGGACTACACGAGGACTGAAGCTTTCTTT
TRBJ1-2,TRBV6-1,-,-,CASSEYQPNYGYTF,TGTGCCAGCAGTGAATATCAGCCTAACTATGGCTACACCTTC
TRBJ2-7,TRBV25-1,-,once,CASSAGGTEQYF,TGTGCCAGCAGTGCAGGGGGGACCGAGCAGTACTTC
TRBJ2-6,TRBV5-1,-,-,CASSLKVQGTGANVLTF,TGCGCCAGCAGCTTGAAGGTCCAGGGAACTGGGGCCAACGTCCTGACTTTC
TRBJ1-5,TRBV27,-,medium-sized,CASRGNKGHQHF,TGTGCCAGCAGGGGGAACAAGGGTCATCAGCATTTT
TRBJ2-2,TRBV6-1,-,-,CASSEALPRGSNTGELFF,TGTGCCAGCAGTGAAGCGCTTCCCAGGGGATCTAACACCGGGGAGCTGTTTTTT
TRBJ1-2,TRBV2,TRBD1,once,CASSEWTGALGYTF,TGTGCCAGCAGTGAATGGACAGGGGCACTAGGCTACACCTTC
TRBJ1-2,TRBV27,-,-,CASSLKGKDYGYTF,TGTGCCAGCAGCCTTAAGGGGAAGGACTATGGCTACACCTTC
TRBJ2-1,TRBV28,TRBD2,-,CASTLSGRAYNEQFF,TGTGCCAGCACTCTTAGCGGGAGGGCCTACAATGAGCAGTTCTTC
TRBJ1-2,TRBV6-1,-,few,CASSPREPGNYGYTF,TGTGCCAGCAGTCCGCGAGAACCTGGAAACTATGGCTACACCTTC
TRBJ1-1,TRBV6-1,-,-,CASSETSNTEAFF,TGTGCCAGCAGTGAGACTTCGAACACTGAAGCTTTCTTT
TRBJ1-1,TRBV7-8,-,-,CASSLREESEAFF,TGTGCCAGCAGCTTAAGGGAAGAATCCGAAGCTTTCTTT
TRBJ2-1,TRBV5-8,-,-,CASSLVNNEQFF,TGTGCCAGCAGCTTGGTGAACAATGAGCAGTTCTTC
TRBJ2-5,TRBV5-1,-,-,CASSLALGRAETQYF,TGCGCCAGCAGCTTAGCCCTGGGGCGGGCAGAGACCCAGTACTTC
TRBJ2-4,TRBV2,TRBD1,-,CASTGGDIQYF,TGTGCCTCCACAGGGGGCGACATTCAGTACTTC
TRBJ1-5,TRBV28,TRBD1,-,CASRVGGALSNQPQHF,TGTGCCAGCAGGGTAGGGGGCGCTCTGAGCAATCAGCCCCAGCATTTT
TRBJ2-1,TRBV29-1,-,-,CSVAPGSTYNEQFF,TGCAGCGTAGCTCCTGGCAGTACCTACAATGAGCAGTTCTTC
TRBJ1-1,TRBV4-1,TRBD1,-,CASSRDRGDRYTEAFF,TGCGCCAGCAGCCGGGACAGGGGAGATAGGTACACTGAAGCTTTCTTT
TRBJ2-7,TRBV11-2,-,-,CASSLGVPYEQYF,TGTGCCAGCAGCTTAGGGGTTCCCTACGAGCAGTACTTC
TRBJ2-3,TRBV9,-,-,CASSVRGRGSDTQYF,TGTGCCAGCAGCGTAAGGGGGAGAGGATCAGATACGCAGTATTTT
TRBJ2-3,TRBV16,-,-,CASSGAGSTDTQYF,TGTGCCTCCTCCGGGGCAGGGAGCACAGATACGCAGTATTTT
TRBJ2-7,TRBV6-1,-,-,CASSGSAGGLYEQYF,TGTGCCAGCAGTGGGTCAGCTGGGGGCCTCTACGAGCAGTACTTC
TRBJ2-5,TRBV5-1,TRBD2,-,CASSSSGRQAWQETQYF,TGCGCCAGCAGCTCTAGCGGTAGGCAGGCGTGGCAAGAGACCCAGTACTTC
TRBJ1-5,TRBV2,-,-,CASKAGSNQPQHF,TGTGCCAGCAAAGCAGGGAGTAATCAGCCCCAGCATTTT
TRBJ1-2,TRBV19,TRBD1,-,CASSSSISQGQGKSYTF,TGTGCCAGTAGTTCGTCCATAAGTCAAGGACAGGGGAAGAGCTACACCTTC
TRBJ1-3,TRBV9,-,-,CASSVTDISGSTIYF,TGTGCCAGCAGCGTAACAGATATCTCTGGAAGCACCATATATTTT
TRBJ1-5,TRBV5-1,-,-,CASSSTYQPQHF,TGCGCCAGCAGCTCCACCTATCAGCCCCAGCATTTT
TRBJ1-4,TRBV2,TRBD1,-,CASGTGGRSTNEKLFF,TGTGCCAGCGGTACAGGGGGCCGGTCAACTAATGAAAAACTGTTTTTT
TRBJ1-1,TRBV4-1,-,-,CASREIKNTEAFF,TGCGCCAGCAGGGAAATTAAGAACACTGAAGCTTTCTTT
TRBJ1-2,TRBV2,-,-,CASSEGQDLYGYTF,TGTGCCAGCAGTGAAGGTCAGGACCTCTATGGCTACACCTTC
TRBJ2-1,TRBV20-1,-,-,CSAYENGEQFF,TGCAGTGCTTACGAAAATGGGGAGCAGTTCTTC
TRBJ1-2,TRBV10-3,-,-,CAIRGERGTSDNYGYTF,TGTGCCATCAGGGGGGAAAGGGGAACCTCAGATAACTATGGCTACACCTTC
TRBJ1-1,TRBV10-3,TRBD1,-,CATTQTGVNTEAFF,TGTGCCACGACGCAGACAGGGGTGAACACTGAAGCTTTCTTT